This T cell receptor beta chain came from a study of shared clonotypes between healthy human individuals. Study results and caveats: A limitation of the genetic and exposure-history diversity represented arose from few donors. Clonotypes shared by all four donors outscored non-shared clonotypes in generation probability.

Between the trimmed V and J ends, which lost 4 bases and 3 bases, there was a span of 22 bases. Germline assignment: CDR1 MGHDK and CDR2 SYGVNS. This CDR3 is built from 17 residues. The sample holds a few counts of this clone. Its antigen is as yet unknown. In the authors' workflow: Junction-only sequences without quality scores came from ImmunoSEQ, so filtering differed. Clones were read by immunoSEQ multiplex PCR, and TCRdb kept only the in-frame ones, dropping some. V, J and clone size derive from that table, while D and trimming were established from the DNA sequence. The sample yields 95,000 to 120,000 clones, more than 65% seen once.

This sequence originates from a woman aged 25 to 45 in good health. The specimen was memory CD8+ T cells sorted from blood. Subset here: CD45RO+ cells pooled with CCR7-negative TemRA cells. This rearrangement joins TRBV25-1 to TRBJ2-7, with D perhaps matching TRBD1 (5 bases). The CDR3: CASSGLGQGLQFYEQYF. The DNA of the CDR3 is TGTGCCAGCAGTGGCCTTGGGCAGGGCCTTCAATTCTACGAGCAGTACTTC.